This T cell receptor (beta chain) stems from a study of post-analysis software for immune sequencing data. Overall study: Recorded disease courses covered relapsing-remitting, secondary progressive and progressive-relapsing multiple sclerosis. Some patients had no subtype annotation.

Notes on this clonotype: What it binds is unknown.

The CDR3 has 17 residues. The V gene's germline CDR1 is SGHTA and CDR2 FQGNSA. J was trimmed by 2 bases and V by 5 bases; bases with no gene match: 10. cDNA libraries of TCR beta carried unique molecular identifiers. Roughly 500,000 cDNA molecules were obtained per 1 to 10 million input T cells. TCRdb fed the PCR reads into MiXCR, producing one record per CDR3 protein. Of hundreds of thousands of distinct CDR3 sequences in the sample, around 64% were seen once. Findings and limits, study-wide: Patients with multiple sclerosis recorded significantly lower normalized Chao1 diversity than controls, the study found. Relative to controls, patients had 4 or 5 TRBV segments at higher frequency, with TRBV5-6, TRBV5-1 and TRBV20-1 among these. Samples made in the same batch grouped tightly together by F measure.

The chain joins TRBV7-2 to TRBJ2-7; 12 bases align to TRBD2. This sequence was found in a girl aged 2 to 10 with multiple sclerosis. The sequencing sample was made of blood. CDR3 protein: CASSRGLAGTLAYEQYF. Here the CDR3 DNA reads TGTGCCAGCAGCCGTGGACTAGCGGGAACTTTAGCCTACGAGCAGTACTTC.